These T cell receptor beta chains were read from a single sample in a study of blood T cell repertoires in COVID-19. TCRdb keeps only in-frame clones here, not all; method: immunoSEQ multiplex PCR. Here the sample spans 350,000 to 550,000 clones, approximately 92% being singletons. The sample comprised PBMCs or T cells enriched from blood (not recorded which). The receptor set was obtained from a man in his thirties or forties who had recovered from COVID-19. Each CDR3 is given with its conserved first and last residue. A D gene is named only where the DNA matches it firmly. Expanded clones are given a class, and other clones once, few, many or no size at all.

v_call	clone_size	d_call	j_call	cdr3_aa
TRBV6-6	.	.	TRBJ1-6	CASELPGNSPLHF
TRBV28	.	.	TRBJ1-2	CASSLYRFGYTF
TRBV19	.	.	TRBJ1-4	CASSMRMGKLFF
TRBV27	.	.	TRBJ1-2	CASRLGGSFGGYTF
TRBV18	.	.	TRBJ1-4	CASSPQAGVVEKLFF
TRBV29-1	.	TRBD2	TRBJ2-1	CSVDSLAGVEQFF
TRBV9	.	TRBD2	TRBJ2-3	CASSATSGNTDTQYF
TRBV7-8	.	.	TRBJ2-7	CASSPSLEQYF
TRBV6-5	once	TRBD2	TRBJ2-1	CASRTSGSSYNEQFF
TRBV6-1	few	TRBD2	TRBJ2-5	CASSETSGTQETQYF